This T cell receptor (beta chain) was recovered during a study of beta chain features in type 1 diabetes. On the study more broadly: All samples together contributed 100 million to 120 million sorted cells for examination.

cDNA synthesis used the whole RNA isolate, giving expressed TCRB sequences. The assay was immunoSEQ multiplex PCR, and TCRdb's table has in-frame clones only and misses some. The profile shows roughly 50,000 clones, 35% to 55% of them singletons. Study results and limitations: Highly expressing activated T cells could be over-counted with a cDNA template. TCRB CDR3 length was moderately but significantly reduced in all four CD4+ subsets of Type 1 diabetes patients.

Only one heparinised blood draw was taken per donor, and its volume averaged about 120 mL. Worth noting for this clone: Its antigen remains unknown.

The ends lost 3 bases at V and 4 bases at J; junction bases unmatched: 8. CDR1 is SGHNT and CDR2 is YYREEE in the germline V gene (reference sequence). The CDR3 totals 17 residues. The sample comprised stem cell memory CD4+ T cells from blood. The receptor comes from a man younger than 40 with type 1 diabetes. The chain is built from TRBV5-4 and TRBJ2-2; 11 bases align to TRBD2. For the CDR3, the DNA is TGTGCCAGCAGCTCTCGACTAGCGGGAAGTAGCACCGGGGAGCTGTTTTTT. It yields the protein CASSSRLAGSSTGELFF.